This T cell receptor (beta chain) was retrieved from a study of breast tumors, draining lymph nodes, adjacent tissues. General study points: Compared with lymph nodes, tumors were less diverse; compared with nontumor tissue, more. The lymph node origin of tumor T cells was framed as consistent with a hypothesis, not demonstrated. Luminal-like breast cancer showed significantly greater tumor-nontumor repertoire similarity than basal-like breast cancer did. Most tumor T cells seemingly derive from lymph node, then expand in tumor.

The CDR3 is 14 residues long. V gave up 5 bases and J gave up 4 bases, with 13 bases separating them. In its sample, this clonotype was seen many times. The antigen remains unidentified. TCRdb used MiXCR to reprocess the multiplex PCR reads, holding one entry per CDR3 protein. Of approximately 37,000 distinct CDR3 sequences detected, over 30% appear once; the ten largest clones hold around 9.9%. The rearrangement joins TRBV12-3 or TRBV12-4 to TRBJ2-3; D gene uncertain. The sample taken for sequencing was breast tumor tissue. The receptor comes from a female donor with breast cancer. Some clones in this sample may be carry-over from other donors' samples. The CDR3 loop reads CASSRSGGADTQYF. DNA for the CDR3: TGTGCCAGCAGTAGATCCGGTGGCGCAGATACGCAGTATTTT.